This TCR beta chain is from a study of blood T cells in healthy people across ages. PCR was performed a second time for about 7 to 12 cycles using a sample-barcoded 5' primer and a J-beta primer mix. TCRdb re-analysed the 5' RACE reads in MiXCR, keeping a single row per CDR3 protein. The sample includes 1.5 million or so distinct CDR3 sequences, around 39% seen only once; the top ten take 7.9%. The germline V gene encodes CDR1 LGHNA and CDR2 YNFKEQ. V lost 5 bases, J lost 0 bases, and 10 bases lay in between. CDR3 length: 14 amino acids. The table lists this clonotype with many counts. The TCR comes from a woman aged 18 to 35 in good health. Sequenced material: blood. V and J are TRBV4-2 and TRBJ2-5; D is possibly TRBD1 (6 bases). The CDR3 loop reads CASSGRDNQETQYF. The CDR3 DNA follows: TGTGCCAGCAGCGGCCGGGACAACCAAGAGACCCAGTACTTC.